This T cell receptor beta chain was sequenced during a study of beta chain features in type 1 diabetes (dated by TCRdb to between 2017 and 2018). Context from the whole study: Mean age, gender distribution, total cell number and subset yield were not different between patients and healthy donors. A total of 107,917,701 sorted cells were examined across all samples, and RNA yield correlated strongly with the number of cells per subset. Regulatory and stem cell-like memory subsets were obtained from only 8 patients and roughly 8 healthy donors, while naive and central memory subsets were obtained from all 30 or so donors. The study compared TCRB repertoires of sorted circulating CD4+ T cell subsets between recently diagnosed type 1 diabetes patients and matched healthy donors.

The entire amount of isolated RNA was reverse transcribed using the High Capacity cDNA Reverse Transcription Kit, so the sequenced TCRB transcripts were expressed ones. Naive, central memory and regulatory T cell samples underwent deep immunoSEQ sequencing, averaging approximately 3.5 million total reads per sample. After sorted cells were lysed in RLT buffer, RNA was extracted with DNase-treated RNeasy Micro or Mini kits, with the choice depending on cell number. Each cell subset was processed separately to prevent cross-contamination, with patient and healthy donor samples processed together. TCRB sequences were amplified from cDNA with the immunoSEQ multiplex PCR, producing 87-bp fragments spanning the CDR3 region. Amplicons were sequenced on the Illumina HiSeq platform. The paper's data handling went like this. PCR bias was corrected computationally using synthetic template baselines, and reads within Hamming distance 2 were collapsed, with unmergeable singletons discarded. By aligning reads against IMGT, V, D and J genes, CDR3 length, and insertions or deletions at six rearrangement sites were assigned. Within each subset, clonotype counts were normalized to sorted cell number, after which true diversity and Gini coefficients were computed with the tcR R package. The overlap coefficient, calculated on TCRB nucleotide sequences, was used to measure repertoire sharing. TCRdb re-hosts the immuneACCESS table, in-frame sequences only. Its copies lack some clones; in the studies checked, an unresolved V gene accounts for under half of them, and the cause for the rest is not known. V, J and clone size reflect that table, while D and trimming were determined from the DNA. For this sample the table gives roughly 400,000 clones, of which around 9.6% were detected only once. The ten largest clones take up roughly 0.54% of the sample.

Broad study findings and their caveats: Because cDNA was sequenced instead of genomic DNA, highly expressing activated cells could be over-represented, though the groups showed no difference in activation or CD3 levels. Patients with type 1 diabetes made fewer insertions and deleted more nucleotides at VDJ recombination sites, implying thymic rearrangement abnormalities. PCR might favor shorter templates, but patient and control samples were amplified and corrected together, so any skew would affect both groups equally. A moderate but significant shortening of TCRB CDR3 length was observed in type 1 diabetes patients in all four CD4+ subsets. The naive, central memory and regulatory TCRB repertoires appeared to resemble one another more closely among patients than among healthy donors. Because the HLA sub-analyses included only small numbers of individuals, any influence of HLA type on TCRB rearrangement was left unresolved.

Reading from cysteine to phenylalanine, the CDR3 counts 14 amino acids. CDR3 DNA only is kept here, 42 bases in frame from base 1. The germline V gene (reference sequence) sets CDR1 to MNHEY and CDR2 to SMNVEV. V loses 6 bases, J loses 0 bases, and the germline ends lie 11 bases apart. This clone was recorded at least ten times. Its antigen remains unidentified. It has no much larger one-base neighbor in the sample; base qualities were not kept. A single peripheral blood draw of around 100 mL on average was collected from each donor into heparinised tubes. Naive, central memory, regulatory and stem cell-like memory CD4+ T cells were sorted on a BD FACSAria II using a panel including CD45RO, CCR7, CD25, CD127, CD95 and CD27. Every sorted population had a purity above 95%. PBMCs were separated immediately by Lymphoprep density gradient centrifugation and were stained directly, without being cultured. To minimize batch effects, samples were stained and sorted in pairs, one healthy donor with one patient per experiment.

This receptor was taken from a man aged 30-40 years with type 1 diabetes. The chain was built from TRBV27 and TRBJ1-1; the D gene is possibly TRBD1, with 6 bases matching. Sequenced sample: central memory CD4+ T cells from blood. At the DNA level, the sequence is TGTGCCAGCAGCCACAGGGCCCTGAACACTGAAGCTTTCTTT. It translates to CASSHRALNTEAFF.